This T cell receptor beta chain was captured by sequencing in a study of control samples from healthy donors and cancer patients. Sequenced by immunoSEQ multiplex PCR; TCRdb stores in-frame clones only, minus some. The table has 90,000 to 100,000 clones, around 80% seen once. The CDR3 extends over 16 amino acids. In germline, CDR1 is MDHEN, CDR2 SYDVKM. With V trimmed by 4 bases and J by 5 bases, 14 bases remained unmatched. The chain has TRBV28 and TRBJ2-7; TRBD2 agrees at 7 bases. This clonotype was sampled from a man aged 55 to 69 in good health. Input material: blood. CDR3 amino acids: CASSSPSTSRKHEQYF. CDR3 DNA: TGTGCCAGCAGTTCCCCTTCGACTAGCAGAAAACACGAGCAGTACTTC.